The present TCR beta chain was sequenced within a study of cytomegalovirus exposure and HLA in healthy donors. CDR3 size: 17 residues. J was trimmed by 0 bases and V by 1 base; bases with no gene match: 6. Germline assignment: CDR1 SGDLS and CDR2 YYNGEE. The PCR used 60 Vbeta and 13 Jbeta primers. Generated by immunoSEQ multiplex PCR, the TCRdb table keeps only in-frame clones and is missing some. The sample lists 130,000 to 150,000 clones, about 76% seen once, with roughly 4% in the top ten. This TCR was recovered from a man between 18 and 35 years old in good health and CMV-seronegative. The specimen was PBMCs. The chain couples TRBV9 to TRBJ1-1, with TRBD1 matching 10 bases. The CDR3 region has the DNA TGTGCCAGCAGCGTACCGGGGACAGGGGAAATGAACACTGAAGCTTTCTTT. Its translation: CASSVPGTGEMNTEAFF. Variable domain in full (rest from reference TRBV9 and TRBJ1-1): DSGVTQTPKHLITATGQRVTLRCSPRSGDLSVYWYQQSLDQGLQFLIQYYNGEERAKGNILERFSAQQFPDLHSELNLSSLELGDSALYFCASSVPGTGEMNTEAFFGQGTRLTVV.